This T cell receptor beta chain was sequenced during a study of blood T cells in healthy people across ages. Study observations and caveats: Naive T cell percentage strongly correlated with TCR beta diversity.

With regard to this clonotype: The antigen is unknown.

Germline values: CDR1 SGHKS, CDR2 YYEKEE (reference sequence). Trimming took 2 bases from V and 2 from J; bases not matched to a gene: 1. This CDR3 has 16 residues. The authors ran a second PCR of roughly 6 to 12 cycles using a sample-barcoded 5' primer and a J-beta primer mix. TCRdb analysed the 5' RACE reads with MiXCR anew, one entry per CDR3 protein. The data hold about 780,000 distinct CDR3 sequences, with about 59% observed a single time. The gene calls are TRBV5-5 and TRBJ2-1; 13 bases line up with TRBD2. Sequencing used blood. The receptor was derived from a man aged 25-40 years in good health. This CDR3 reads CASSFTSGGAYNEQFF. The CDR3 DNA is TGTGCCAGCAGCTTTACTAGCGGGGGGGCCTACAATGAGCAGTTCTTC. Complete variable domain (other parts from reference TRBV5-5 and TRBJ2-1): DAGVTQSPTHLIKTRGQQVTLRCSPISGHKSVSWYQQVLGQGPQFIFQYYEKEERGRGNFPDRFSARQFPNYSSELNVNALLLGDSALYLCASSFTSGGAYNEQFFGPGTRLTVL.